Included here is one T cell receptor (beta chain) sequence, with context. How the authors handled the data: For nucleated cells, counts were estimated from reference gene primer amplification. Assay: immunoSEQ multiplex PCR; the TCRdb copy retains only in-frame clones and omits some. D and trimming come from the DNA, and the V and J calls and clone size come from that table. The sample includes approximately 85,000 clones, just over 85% of them seen just once. V lost 0 bases, J lost 10 bases, and 7 bases stayed unmatched. Germline assignment: CDR1 SGHTA and CDR2 FQGNSA. This CDR3 spans 14 amino acids. This sample is part of a study of blood T cell repertoires in COVID-19. Study information: Both acute and convalescent COVID-19 samples were obtained from the United States, Italy and Spain. The analysed material was cDNA or gDNA that came from T cells, B-cell-depleted T cells, or PBMCs.

This TCR derives from a man aged 50 or older with active or convalescent COVID-19. The material sequenced was peripheral blood. This chain joins TRBV7-2 and TRBJ1-1; TRBD1 matches 8 bases. For the CDR3, the DNA is TGTGCCAGCAGCTTAGCTGTCGGACAGGGAGGAGCTTTCTTT. Encoded protein: CASSLAVGQGGAFF. The full variable domain, in which reference TRBV7-2 and TRBJ1-1 provide the parts outside the CDR3, is GAGVSQSPSNKVTEKGKDVELRCDPISGHTALYWYRQSLGQGLEFLIYFQGNSAPDKSGLPSDRFSAERTGGSVSTLTIQRTQQEDSAVYLCASSLAVGQGGAFFGQGTRLTVV.